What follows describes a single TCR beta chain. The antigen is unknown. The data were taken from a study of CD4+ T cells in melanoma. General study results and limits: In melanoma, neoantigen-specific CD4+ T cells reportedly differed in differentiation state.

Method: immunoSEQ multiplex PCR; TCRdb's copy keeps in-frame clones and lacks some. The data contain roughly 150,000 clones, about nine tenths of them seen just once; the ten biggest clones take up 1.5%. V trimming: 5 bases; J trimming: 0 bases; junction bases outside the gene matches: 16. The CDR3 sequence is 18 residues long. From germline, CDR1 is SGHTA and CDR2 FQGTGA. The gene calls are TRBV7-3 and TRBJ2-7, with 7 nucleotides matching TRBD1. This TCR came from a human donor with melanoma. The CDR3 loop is CASSPLILLRDSSYEQYF. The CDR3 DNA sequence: TGTGCCAGCAGCCCCCTGATTTTGCTTCGGGACAGCTCCTACGAGCAGTACTTC.